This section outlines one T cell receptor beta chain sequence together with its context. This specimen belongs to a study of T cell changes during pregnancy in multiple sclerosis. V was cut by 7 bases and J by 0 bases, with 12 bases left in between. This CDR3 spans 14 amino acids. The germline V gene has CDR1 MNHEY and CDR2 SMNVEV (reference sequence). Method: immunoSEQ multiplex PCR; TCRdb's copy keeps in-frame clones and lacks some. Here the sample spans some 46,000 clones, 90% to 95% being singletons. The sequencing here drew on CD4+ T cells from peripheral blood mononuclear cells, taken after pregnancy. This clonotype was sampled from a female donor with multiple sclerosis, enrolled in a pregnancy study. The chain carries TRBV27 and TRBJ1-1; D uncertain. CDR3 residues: CASTKGGMNTEAFF. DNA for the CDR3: TGTGCCAGCACCAAGGGAGGGATGAACACTGAAGCTTTCTTT.